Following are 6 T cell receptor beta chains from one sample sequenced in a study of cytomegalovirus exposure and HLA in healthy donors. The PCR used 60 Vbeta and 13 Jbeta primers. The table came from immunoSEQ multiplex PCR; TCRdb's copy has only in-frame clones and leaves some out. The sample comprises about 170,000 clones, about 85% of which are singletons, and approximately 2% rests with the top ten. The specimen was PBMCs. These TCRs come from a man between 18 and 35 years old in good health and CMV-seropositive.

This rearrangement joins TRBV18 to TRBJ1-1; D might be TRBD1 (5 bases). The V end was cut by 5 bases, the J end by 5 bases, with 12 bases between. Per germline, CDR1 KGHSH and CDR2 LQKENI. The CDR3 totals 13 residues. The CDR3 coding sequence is TGTGCCAGCTCAACCCTCGGGGGGACTGAAGCTTTCTTT. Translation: CASSTLGGTEAFF. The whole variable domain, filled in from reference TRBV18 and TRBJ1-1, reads NAGVMQNPRHLVRRRGQEARLRCSPMKGHSHVYWYRQLPEEGLKFMVYLQKENIIDESGMPKERFSAEFPKEGPSILRIQQVVRGDSAAYFCASSTLGGTEAFFGQGTRLTVV.

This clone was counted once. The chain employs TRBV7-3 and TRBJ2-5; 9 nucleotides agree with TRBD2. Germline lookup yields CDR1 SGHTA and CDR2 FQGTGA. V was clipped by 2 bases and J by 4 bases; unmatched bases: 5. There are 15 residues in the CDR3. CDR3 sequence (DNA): TGTGCCAGCAGCTTAGGGCGGGGGGGCTCAGAGACCCAGTACTTC. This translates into CASSLGRGGSETQYF.

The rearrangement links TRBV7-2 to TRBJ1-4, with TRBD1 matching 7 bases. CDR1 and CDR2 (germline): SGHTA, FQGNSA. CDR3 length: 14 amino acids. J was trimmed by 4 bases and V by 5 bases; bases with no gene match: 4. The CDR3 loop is CASSAQGYNEKLFF. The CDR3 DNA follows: TGTGCCAGCAGCGCACAGGGGTATAATGAAAAACTGTTTTTT.

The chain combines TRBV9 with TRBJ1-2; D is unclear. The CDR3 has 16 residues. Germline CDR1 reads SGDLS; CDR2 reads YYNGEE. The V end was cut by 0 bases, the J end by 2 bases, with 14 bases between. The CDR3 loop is CASSVGFRNENYGYTF. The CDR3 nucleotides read TGTGCCAGCAGCGTAGGTTTCAGGAACGAGAACTATGGCTACACCTTC. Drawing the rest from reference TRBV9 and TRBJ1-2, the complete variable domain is DSGVTQTPKHLITATGQRVTLRCSPRSGDLSVYWYQQSLDQGLQFLIQYYNGEERAKGNILERFSAQQFPDLHSELNLSSLELGDSALYFCASSVGFRNENYGYTFGSGTRLTVV.

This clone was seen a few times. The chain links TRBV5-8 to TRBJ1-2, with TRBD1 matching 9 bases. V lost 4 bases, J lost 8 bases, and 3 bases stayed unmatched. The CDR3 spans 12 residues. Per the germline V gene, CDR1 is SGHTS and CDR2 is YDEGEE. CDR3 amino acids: CASSAGQGGYTF. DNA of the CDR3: TGTGCCAGCAGCGCGGGACAGGGCGGCTACACCTTC.

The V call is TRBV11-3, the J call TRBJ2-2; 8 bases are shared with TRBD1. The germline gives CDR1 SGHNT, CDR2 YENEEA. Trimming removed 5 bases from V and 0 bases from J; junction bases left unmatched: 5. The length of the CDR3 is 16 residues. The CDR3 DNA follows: TGTGCCAGCAGCACAAGGACAGGGTCGAACACCGGGGAGCTGTTTTTT. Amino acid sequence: CASSTRTGSNTGELFF.